A selection of T cell receptor beta chains follows, all from one sample in a study of control samples from healthy donors and cancer patients. Generated by immunoSEQ multiplex PCR, the TCRdb table keeps only in-frame clones and is missing some. The data contain about 110,000 clones, around 80% of them seen just once; the ten biggest clones take up approximately 7%. The sequencing input was blood. Source of these receptors: a man aged 18 to 29 in good health. Both conserved end residues are part of each CDR3. D genes are given only for firm matches. Clone size is stated in some rows and not others, as once, few, many or a class when expanded.

v_call,clone_size,j_call,d_call,cdr3_aa,cdr3_nt
TRBV19,few,TRBJ1-1,.,CASSFGTDTEAFF,TGTGCCAGTAGCTTCGGTACGGACACTGAAGCTTTCTTT
TRBV10-2,.,TRBJ1-6,.,CASSESAYSPLHF,TGCGCCAGCAGTGAGTCCGCCTATTCACCCCTCCACTTT
TRBV5-1,.,TRBJ2-2,.,CASSLQGWTGELFF,TGCGCCAGCAGCTTACAGGGTTGGACCGGGGAGCTGTTTTTT
TRBV7-9,.,TRBJ2-7,.,CASSFWDNDYEQYF,TGTGCCAGCAGCTTTTGGGACAATGACTACGAGCAGTACTTC
TRBV9,.,TRBJ1-1,TRBD1,CASSLGTGGWNTEAFF,TGTGCCAGCTCTCTAGGGACAGGGGGCTGGAACACTGAAGCTTTCTTT
TRBV12-3/TRBV12-4,.,TRBJ2-1,.,CASSLPGAEQFF,TGTGCCAGCAGTTTACCCGGAGCTGAGCAGTTCTTC
TRBV4-2,.,TRBJ2-7,TRBD1,CASSQKGPGQGAYEQYF,TGTGCCAGCAGCCAAAAGGGACCGGGACAGGGGGCCTACGAGCAGTACTTC
TRBV7-2,.,TRBJ1-3,.,CASSLHQGAGNTIYF,TGTGCCAGCAGCTTACACCAGGGAGCAGGAAACACCATATATTTT
TRBV28,few,TRBJ2-5,TRBD2,CASSSWTSGEGETQYF,TGTGCCAGCAGTTCCTGGACTAGCGGGGAGGGGGAGACCCAGTACTTC
TRBV4-2,.,TRBJ2-3,TRBD2,CASSQQGGLAGFGRGDTQYF,TGTGCCAGCAGCCAACAAGGGGGACTAGCGGGGTTTGGGCGAGGAGATACGCAGTATTTT
TRBV19,once,TRBJ1-2,.,CASNPLPGPGDGYTF,TGTGCCAGTAACCCTCTGCCGGGGCCTGGGGATGGCTACACCTTC
TRBV4-2,.,TRBJ2-2,.,CASSQDVLDDGELFF,TGTGCCAGCAGCCAAGATGTACTAGATGACGGGGAGCTGTTTTTT
TRBV6-5,.,TRBJ1-6,.,CASTPDGRNSPLHF,TGTGCCAGCACTCCCGACGGGAGGAATTCACCCCTCCACTTT
TRBV7-8,.,TRBJ2-2,.,CASSLMGNTGELFF,TGTGCCAGCAGCTTAATGGGGAACACCGGGGAGCTGTTTTTT
TRBV7-9,.,TRBJ2-1,TRBD1,CASSTRTGKSYNEQFF,TGTGCCAGCAGCACCCGGACAGGGAAATCCTACAATGAGCAGTTCTTC
TRBV25-1,few,TRBJ2-5,TRBD1,CASSLGDRAQETQYF,TGTGCCAGCAGTCTTGGGGACAGGGCTCAAGAGACCCAGTACTTC
TRBV14,.,TRBJ2-6,TRBD1,CASSQQGASRNNVLTF,TGTGCCAGCAGCCAACAGGGGGCGTCTCGAAACAACGTCCTGACTTTC
TRBV29-1,.,TRBJ2-3,TRBD1,CSVERGTGPDTQYF,TGCAGCGTTGAAAGGGGGACAGGGCCAGATACGCAGTATTTT
TRBV19,.,TRBJ1-5,.,CASSIGQVFQPQHF,TGTGCCAGTAGTATAGGCCAGGTGTTTCAGCCCCAGCATTTT
TRBV2,.,TRBJ2-3,.,CASRAGDTQYF,TGTGCCAGCAGGGCTGGTGATACGCAGTATTTT
TRBV28,.,TRBJ1-5,.,CASSPLRVGNQPQHF,TGTGCCAGCAGTCCCCTCAGGGTTGGCAATCAGCCCCAGCATTTT
TRBV28,.,TRBJ1-2,TRBD1,CASGTGWNYGYTF,TGTGCCAGCGGGACAGGGTGGAACTATGGCTACACCTTC
TRBV21-1,.,TRBJ1-2,.,CASSKFSYGYTF,TGTGCCAGCAGCAAATTCAGCTATGGCTACACCTTC
TRBV6-5,.,TRBJ2-7,.,CASSAQGSYEQYF,TGTGCCAGCAGCGCGCAGGGCTCCTACGAGCAGTACTTC
TRBV19,.,TRBJ2-2,TRBD2,CASSMGTRPGELFF,TGTGCCAGTAGTATGGGGACTAGGCCCGGGGAGCTGTTTTTT
TRBV6-5,.,TRBJ2-6,TRBD1,CASNQQGTYGVLTF,TGTGCCAGCAATCAACAGGGGACATACGGCGTCCTGACTTTC
TRBV4-1,.,TRBJ2-3,.,CASSQVPALGDTQYF,TGCGCCAGCAGCCAAGTTCCGGCCCTGGGAGATACGCAGTATTTT
TRBV7-9,.,TRBJ2-2,TRBD2,CASRREGTGELFF,TGTGCCAGCAGACGGGAGGGGACCGGGGAGCTGTTTTTT
TRBV11-2,once,TRBJ2-7,TRBD1,CASSHEGQGAEQYF,TGTGCCAGCAGTCATGAAGGACAGGGGGCCGAGCAGTACTTC
TRBV6-5,.,TRBJ2-7,TRBD1,CASSQDRPYEQYF,TGTGCCAGCAGTCAGGACAGGCCCTACGAGCAGTACTTC
TRBV7-8,once,TRBJ1-1,.,CASALGTEAFF,TGTGCCAGCGCCCTTGGCACTGAAGCTTTCTTT
TRBV11-2,.,TRBJ1-2,.,CASSLDRNIRYGYTF,TGTGCCAGCAGCTTAGATCGGAACATTCGCTATGGCTACACCTTC
TRBV19,.,TRBJ2-3,.,CASLDIGLNTDTQYF,TGTGCCAGCCTTGACATCGGTCTTAACACAGATACGCAGTATTTT
TRBV2,few,TRBJ1-1,.,CASRAGRAGTEAFF,TGTGCCAGCAGGGCCGGAAGGGCGGGGACTGAAGCTTTCTTT
TRBV5-1,.,TRBJ2-5,.,CASSLIPGSLDVYF,TGCGCCAGCAGCTTGATACCAGGGTCCTTAGATGTTTACTTC
TRBV7-9,.,TRBJ2-5,.,CASSWGQGSETQYF,TGTGCCAGCAGCTGGGGTCAGGGTTCGGAGACCCAGTACTTC
TRBV7-2,.,TRBJ1-5,.,CASSSGPGGNQPQHF,TGTGCCAGCAGCTCCGGACCTGGGGGCAATCAGCCCCAGCATTTT
TRBV2,.,TRBJ2-2,.,CASSEVGQNTGELFF,TGTGCCAGCAGTGAAGTGGGACAGAACACCGGGGAGCTGTTTTTT
TRBV7-6,.,TRBJ2-2,.,CASSFWSTGELFF,TGTGCCAGCAGCTTCTGGAGCACCGGGGAGCTGTTTTTT
TRBV5-1,.,TRBJ1-1,TRBD1,CASSLQGANTEAFF,TGCGCCAGCAGCTTACAGGGGGCCAACACTGAAGCTTTCTTT
TRBV6-5,.,TRBJ1-1,.,CASSYSMDTEAFF,TGTGCCAGCAGTTACTCGATGGACACTGAAGCTTTCTTT
TRBV14,.,TRBJ1-2,.,CASSQEVGGGYTF,TGTGCCAGCAGCCAAGAAGTAGGGGGGGGCTACACCTTC
TRBV21-1,.,TRBJ1-5,.,CASSKGGRVNQPQHF,TGTGCCAGCAGCAAAGGGGGCAGAGTAAATCAGCCCCAGCATTTT
TRBV2,.,TRBJ2-6,.,CASRGGANVLTF,TGTGCCAGCAGAGGTGGGGCCAACGTCCTGACTTTC
TRBV4-1,.,TRBJ1-1,.,CASSQGGSGTEAFF,TGCGCCAGCAGCCAAGGCGGGAGCGGGACGGAAGCTTTCTTT
TRBV29-1,once,TRBJ1-1,.,CSVEDGGGAFF,TGCAGCGTTGAAGACGGTGGGGGGGCTTTCTTT
TRBV5-6,.,TRBJ2-1,.,CASSFFSVEQFF,TGTGCCAGCAGCTTCTTCTCGGTTGAGCAGTTCTTC
TRBV5-1,.,TRBJ1-6,TRBD1,CASSLLATGDSPLHF,TGCGCCAGCAGCCTGCTAGCGACAGGGGATTCACCCCTCCACTTT